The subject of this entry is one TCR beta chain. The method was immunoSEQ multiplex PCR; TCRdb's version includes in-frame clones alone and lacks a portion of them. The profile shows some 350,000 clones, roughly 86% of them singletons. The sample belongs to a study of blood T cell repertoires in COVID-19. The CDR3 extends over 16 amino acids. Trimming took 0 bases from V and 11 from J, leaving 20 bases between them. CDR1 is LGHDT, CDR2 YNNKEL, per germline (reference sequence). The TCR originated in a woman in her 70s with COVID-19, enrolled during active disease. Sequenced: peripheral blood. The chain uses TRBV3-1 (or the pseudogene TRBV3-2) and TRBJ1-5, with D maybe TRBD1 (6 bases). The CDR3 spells CASSQDLGQGRAAQHF. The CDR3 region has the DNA TGTGCCAGCAGCCAAGATTTAGGTCAGGGGAGGGCGGCCCAGCATTTT.